The 8 T cell receptor beta chains listed next were all sequenced from one sample in a study of CD4+ T cells in melanoma. This table comes from immunoSEQ multiplex PCR, and its TCRdb copy is limited to in-frame clones, with some not included. The data show some 150,000 clones, 80% to 95% seen once. These TCRs come from a human donor with melanoma.

The gene calls are TRBV6-5 and TRBJ1-5, with TRBD1 as a possible D gene (5 bases). Trimming shortened V by 0 bases and J by 7 bases, and 16 bases separated the two germline ends. The CDR3 loop spans 16 amino acids. Germline V gene data show CDR1 as MNHEY and CDR2 as SVGAGI. CDR3 amino acids: CASSYSLSGGNQPQHF. The CDR3 nucleotides read TGTGCCAGCAGTTACTCGTTATCCGGGGGAAACCAGCCCCAGCATTTT.

The chain links TRBV5-1 to TRBJ2-7; TRBD2 agrees at 11 bases. V dropped 4 bases and J dropped 4; count of bases not matched to a gene: 4. This CDR3 has 14 residues. The germline V gene encodes CDR1 SGHRS and CDR2 YFSETQ. CDR3 coding DNA: TGCGCCAGCAGCCCGACTAGCGGGGCTTACGAGCAGTACTTC. Its translation is CASSPTSGAYEQYF. The whole variable domain, remainder taken from reference TRBV5-1 and TRBJ2-7, is KAGVTQTPRYLIKTRGQQVTLSCSPISGHRSVSWYQQTPGQGLQFLFEYFSETQRNKGNFPGRFSGRQFSNSRSEMNVSTLELGDSALYLCASSPTSGAYEQYFGPGTRLTVT.

The chain combines TRBV2 with TRBJ1-2, with a tentative D call TRBD1 (5 bases). Germline CDR1 is SNHLY and CDR2 is FYNNEI. Trimming left V 4 bases short and J 7 bases short, with 19 bases between. This CDR3 contains 15 residues. CDR3: CASSGHRDLPTGYTF. CDR3 nucleotide sequence: TGTGCCAGCAGTGGCCACCGGGACCTCCCAACTGGCTACACCTTC.

CDR3 protein: CASSLPLYVYF. The CDR3 DNA reads as TGTGCCAGCAGTTTACCCTTGTACGTGTACTTC. The genes are TRBV27 and TRBJ2-7; D remains unclear. V was pared by 2 bases and J by 12 bases, with 11 bases between. CDR1 is MNHEY and CDR2 is SMNVEV in the germline V gene (reference sequence). CDR3 length equals 11 residues.

This clone was detected only a few times. V usage is TRBV6-5 and J usage is TRBJ2-5; 7 bases align to TRBD2. CDR3 size: 14 residues. Germline CDR1 MNHEY, CDR2 SVGAGI. V was clipped by 5 bases and J by 4 bases; unmatched bases: 7. The CDR3 region has the DNA TGTGCCAGCAGTCCGAGCGGGGTTCTAGAGACCCAGTACTTC. Its translation: CASSPSGVLETQYF.

The rearrangement links TRBV6-5 to TRBJ2-3, with 13 bases matching TRBD2. Trimming removed 5 bases from V and 4 bases from J; junction bases left unmatched: 3. Germline values: CDR1 MNHEY, CDR2 SVGAGI. The CDR3 totals 15 residues. CDR3 in amino acids: CASSMTSGGSDTQYF. The CDR3 DNA reads as TGTGCCAGCAGTATGACTAGCGGGGGGTCAGATACGCAGTATTTT.

The sample holds one count of this clone. This chain connects TRBV2 to TRBJ2-5; 7 bases agree with TRBD2. Germline V CDR1 and CDR2: SNHLY, FYNNEI. Losses at the gene ends were 7 bases for V and 2 bases for J; bases not matched to a gene: 4. This CDR3 spans 13 amino acids. As DNA, the CDR3 is TGTGCCAGCATAAGCGGGACTCAAGAGACCCAGTACTTC. Its protein is CASISGTQETQYF. Full variable domain (missing parts from reference TRBV2 and TRBJ2-5): EPEVTQTPSHQVTQMGQEVILRCVPISNHLYFYWYRQILGQKVEFLVSFYNNEISEKSEIFDDQFSVERPDGSNFTLKIRSTKLEDSAMYFCASISGTQETQYFGPGTRLLVL.

This clone was seen a few times. V and J are TRBV2 and TRBJ2-1; TRBD2 matches 8 bases. V lost 4 bases to trimming and J lost 4 bases; unmatched junction nucleotides: 6. CDR1 is SNHLY and CDR2 is FYNNEI in the germline V gene. The CDR3 spans 15 residues. Here the CDR3 reads CASSGVAGKYNEQFF. The CDR3 nucleotides read TGTGCCAGCAGTGGGGTAGCGGGGAAGTACAATGAGCAGTTCTTC.